The entry that follows covers one TCR beta chain sequence. Its antigen is not known. Starting 14 to 28 days after autologous transplant, ipilimumab 1 mg/kg was given. This sample was included in a study of ipilimumab plus nivolumab after autologous stem cell transplantation. For the study at large: Patients received a median of about 5 ipilimumab and roughly eight nivolumab doses. The myeloma group: high-risk transplant-naive, or relapse within 3 years after first autologous transplant.

Method: immunoSEQ multiplex PCR; TCRdb's copy keeps in-frame clones and lacks some. The top ten hold 0.7% to 0.95% of the sample, which has about 43,000 clones, about 88% seen once. Broader study findings: The authors say TCR, Treg and microbiome findings warrant further study.

The sequence was obtained from a male donor with multiple myeloma. Here the sequenced sample was PBMCs, taken in a trial of ipilimumab plus nivolumab as post-transplant consolidation.

As DNA, the CDR3 is TGTGCCAGCAGCCCCGGACAGGGGAAGACCGGGGAGCTGTTTTTT. Translating gives CASSPGQGKTGELFF. The rearrangement uses TRBV7-6 and TRBJ2-2; 9 bases map to TRBD1. Germline values: CDR1 SGHVS, CDR2 FNYEAQ. Germline trimming cut 5 bases from V and 5 bases from J; bases unmatched to any gene: 6. The CDR3 runs 15 residues. The entire variable domain, with the rest obtained from reference TRBV7-6 and TRBJ2-2, is as follows: GAGVSQSPRYKVTKRGQDVALRCDPISGHVSLYWYRQALGQGPEFLTYFNYEAQQDKSGLPNDRFSAERPEGSISTLTIQRTEQRDSAMYRCASSPGQGKTGELFFGEGSRLTVL.